This TCR beta chain was identified in a study of blood T cells in healthy people across ages (dated by TCRdb to between 2015 and 2016). About the full investigation: In model experiments, roughly one uniquely barcoded TCR beta cDNA molecule per two T cells was captured by template switching. Age-related changes in TCR beta repertoire diversity were measured in the study by deep sequencing normalized with unique cDNA molecular identifiers. Two additional independent replicas of 1 million unique cDNA reads from the same blood draw were analyzed for two donors (one aged 18 to 30 and one aged 80 or older). The donors were divided into four age groups: young (average around 17 years), middle-aged (approximately 41), aged (about 60) and long-lived (about 90).

V ends up 6 bases short and J 6 bases short, with an unmatched junction base count of 1. The CDR3 runs 12 amino acids, cysteine and phenylalanine included. The DNA shown is the 36-base CDR3, in frame from base 1. CDR1 and CDR2 (SEHNR, FQNEAQ) derive from the germline V gene (reference sequence). Libraries were built with 5' RACE. Data came from an Illumina HiSeq 2500. A second PCR of roughly 7 to 11 cycles was performed with a sample-barcoded 5' primer and a J-beta primer mix. Each TCR beta cDNA molecule received a unique molecular identifier from a template-switch 5' adaptor carrying 12 random nucleotides. At least 2.5 million CDR3-containing paired-end reads were obtained from each sample. First-strand cDNA was synthesized from all RNA with the Mint cDNA synthesis kit, primed by a TRBC-specific oligonucleotide. Following uracil-DNA glycosylase treatment, all cDNA underwent a first 18-cycle PCR with the universal primers M1SS and BC2_uni_R. The authors' analysis ran thus. Each sample was normalized by randomly selecting 1 million high-quality reads, each carrying a distinct molecular identifier. Reads sharing molecular identifiers were discarded rather than binned into consensus sequences. MiTCR, set to a Q25 quality threshold and the strictest error-elimination algorithm, was used for CDR3 identification, clonotype clustering and error correction. Lower-bound total TCR beta diversity was estimated with a nonparametric unseen species model using Euler transformation. The public reads were quality trimmed at Q25 with fastp and then assembled into clones with MiXCR by TCRdb, keeping productive beta chains. Under each unique CDR3 protein, matching rows form one entry showing the most common genes and DNA. TCRdb, not the authors, supplied the V and J calls. Within this sample are 800,000 or so distinct CDR3 sequences, with approximately 25% of them counted one time only. The ten largest clones take up approximately 3.7% of the sample.

The paper's findings and limits, for the study overall: There was a strong correlation between observed TCR beta diversity and the percentage of naive T cells measured by flow cytometry. Total diversity estimates from one million sequenced T cells were considered lower bounds and underestimates. Because donor CMV infection status was unknown, age-related changes in expanded clonotypes were potentially confounded. Observed TCR beta diversity per million T cells fell roughly linearly with age, and a significant reduction was already apparent by age around 40. Since profiling was done on bulk unsorted PBMCs, naive and antigen-experienced compartments could not be conclusively compared. Compared with the aged group, more naive CD4+ T cells, fewer expanded clones and increased TCR diversity were shown by the long-lived group, suggesting age selection.

Donors were 35 to 40 systemically healthy Caucasian individuals from Russia aged roughly 6 to 100 years. Roughly 10 milliliters of peripheral blood were collected from each donor into EDTA-treated Vacutainer tubes. Ficoll-Paque density-gradient centrifugation was used to isolate PBMCs, with at least 7 million obtained per sample. Total RNA, at least 6 micrograms per sample, was extracted from PBMCs with Trizol reagent. For every donor, an aliquot of PBMCs went through flow cytometry to measure the percentages of naive CD45RAhigh/CD27high T cells. This clonotype has only a few counts. Its cognate antigen has yet to be identified. No base quality values were provided; no much bigger clone lies one nucleotide off. This sample was also put to use in a study of T cells of mothers and their children. As the second study states: Nine systemically healthy Caucasian individuals served as donors, namely three mothers together with their six children. cDNA synthesis used all of the extracted RNA, with 1.5 ug of RNA in each 15 ul reaction. In the second PCR, sample barcodes and 2-4 random nucleotides were introduced via the M1S primer. Over 8.5 million TCR beta CDR3 reads were obtained for each mother, and some 3 million reads were obtained for each child. TCR recombination output is similarly shaped by thymic selection in related and unrelated pairs, with a minor effect exerted by inherited differences. Related mother-child pairs always showed normalized repertoire overlap that was slightly higher than in unrelated mother-child pairs, though the difference was never significant. With a sensitivity of around 97 clones per million clonotypes, no persistent microchimeric T cell clones were detected. Deep NGS was used in the study to compare the TCR beta repertoires of mothers and children and to look for features that separate related mother-child pairs from unrelated individuals. Mothers averaged about 40 +/- 4 years of age and children averaged around 10 +/- 4 years. After adapters were ligated using NEBNext reagents, the libraries underwent 100+100 nt paired-end sequencing on an Illumina HiSeq 2000. To avoid cross-contamination, the mother libraries and the child libraries were prepared a month apart and sequenced in separate runs. For each donor, between about 500,000 and 2,200,000 distinct TCR beta clonotypes were identified. Naive TCR beta clonotypes were estimated from low-frequency clonotypes matched to each donor's FACS-determined naive share, without sorting.

The chain is assembled from TRBV7-9 and TRBJ1-2; 10 bases in the middle match TRBD1. Material for sequencing was blood. This TCR derives from a boy younger than 18 in good health. The CDR3 in this case is CASRGTGDGYTF. The DNA sequence follows: TGTGCCAGCAGAGGGACAGGGGATGGCTACACCTTC.